This T cell receptor beta chain originates from a study of blood T cell repertoires in COVID-19. Study summary: Nucleic acid was either cDNA or gDNA, and it came from T cells, B-cell-depleted T cells, or PBMCs.

The CDR3 length is 15 residues. Trimming removed 2 bases from V and 5 bases from J; junction bases left unmatched: 7. Germline CDR1 and CDR2: SGDLS and YYNGEE. The table came from immunoSEQ multiplex PCR; TCRdb's copy has only in-frame clones and leaves some out. The data contain 200,000 to 250,000 clones, around 82% of them singletons. This clone occurred a few times. The sequenced sample was peripheral blood. The rearrangement uses TRBV9 and TRBJ2-7, with 10 nucleotides matching TRBD1. This receptor was identified in an elderly woman with acute or convalescent COVID-19. This chain's CDR3 is CASSVFPGTGDEQYF. In DNA, the CDR3 is TGTGCCAGCAGCGTTTTCCCCGGGACAGGGGACGAGCAGTACTTC.